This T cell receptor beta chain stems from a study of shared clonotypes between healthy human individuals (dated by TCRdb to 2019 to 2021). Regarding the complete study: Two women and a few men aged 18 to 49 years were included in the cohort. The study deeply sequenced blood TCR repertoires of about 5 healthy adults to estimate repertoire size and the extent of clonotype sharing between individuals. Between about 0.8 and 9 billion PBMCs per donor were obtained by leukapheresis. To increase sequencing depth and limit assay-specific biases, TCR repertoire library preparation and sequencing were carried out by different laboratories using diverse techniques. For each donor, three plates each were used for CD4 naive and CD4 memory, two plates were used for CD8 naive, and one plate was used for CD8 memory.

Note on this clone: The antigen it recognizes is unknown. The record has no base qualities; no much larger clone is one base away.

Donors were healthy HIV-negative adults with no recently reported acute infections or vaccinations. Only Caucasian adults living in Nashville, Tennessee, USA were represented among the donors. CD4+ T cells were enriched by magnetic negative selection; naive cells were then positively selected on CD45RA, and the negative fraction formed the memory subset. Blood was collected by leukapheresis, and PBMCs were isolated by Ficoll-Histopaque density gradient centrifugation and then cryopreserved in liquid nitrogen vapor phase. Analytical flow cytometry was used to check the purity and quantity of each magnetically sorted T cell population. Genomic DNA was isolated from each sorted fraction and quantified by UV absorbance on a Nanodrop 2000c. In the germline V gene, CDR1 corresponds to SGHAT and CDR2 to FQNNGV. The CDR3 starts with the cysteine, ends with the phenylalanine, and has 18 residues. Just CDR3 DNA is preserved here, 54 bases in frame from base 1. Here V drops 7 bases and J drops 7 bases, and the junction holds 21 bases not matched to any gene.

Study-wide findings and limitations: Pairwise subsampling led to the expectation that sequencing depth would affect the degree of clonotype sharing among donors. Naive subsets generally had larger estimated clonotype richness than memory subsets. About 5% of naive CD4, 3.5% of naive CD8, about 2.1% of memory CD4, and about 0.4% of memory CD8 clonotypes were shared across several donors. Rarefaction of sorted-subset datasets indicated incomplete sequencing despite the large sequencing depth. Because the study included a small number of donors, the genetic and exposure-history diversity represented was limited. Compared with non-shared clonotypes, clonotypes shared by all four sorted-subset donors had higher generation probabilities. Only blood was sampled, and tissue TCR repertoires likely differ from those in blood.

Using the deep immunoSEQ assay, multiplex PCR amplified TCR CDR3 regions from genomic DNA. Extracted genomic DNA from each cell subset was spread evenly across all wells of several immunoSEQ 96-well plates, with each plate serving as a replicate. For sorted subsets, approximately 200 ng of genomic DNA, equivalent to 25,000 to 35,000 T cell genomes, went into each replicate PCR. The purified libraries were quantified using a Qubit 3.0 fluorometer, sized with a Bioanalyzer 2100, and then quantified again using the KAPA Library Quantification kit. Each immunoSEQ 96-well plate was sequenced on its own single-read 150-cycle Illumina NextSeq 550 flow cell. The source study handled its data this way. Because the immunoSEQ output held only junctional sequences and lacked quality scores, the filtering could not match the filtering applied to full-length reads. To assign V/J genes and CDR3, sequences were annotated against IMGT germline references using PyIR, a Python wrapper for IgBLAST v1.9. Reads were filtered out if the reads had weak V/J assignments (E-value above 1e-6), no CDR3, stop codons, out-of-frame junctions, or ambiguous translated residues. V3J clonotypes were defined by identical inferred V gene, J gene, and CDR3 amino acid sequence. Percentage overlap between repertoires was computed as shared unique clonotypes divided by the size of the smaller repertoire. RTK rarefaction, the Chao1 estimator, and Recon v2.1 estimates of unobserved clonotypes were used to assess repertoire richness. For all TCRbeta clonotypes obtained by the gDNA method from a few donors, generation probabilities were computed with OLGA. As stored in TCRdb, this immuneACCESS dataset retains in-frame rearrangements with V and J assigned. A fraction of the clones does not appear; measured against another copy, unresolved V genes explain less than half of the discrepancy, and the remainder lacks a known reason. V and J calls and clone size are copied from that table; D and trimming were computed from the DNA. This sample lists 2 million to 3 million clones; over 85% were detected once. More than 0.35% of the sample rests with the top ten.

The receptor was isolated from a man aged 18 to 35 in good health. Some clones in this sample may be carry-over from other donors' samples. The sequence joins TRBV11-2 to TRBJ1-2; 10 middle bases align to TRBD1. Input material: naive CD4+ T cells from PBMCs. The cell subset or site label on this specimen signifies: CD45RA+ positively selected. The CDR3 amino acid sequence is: CASTPSFARTGGLGGYTF. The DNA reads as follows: TGTGCCAGCACTCCTTCCTTTGCGCGGACAGGGGGGTTAGGTGGCTACACCTTC.